These 24 T cell receptor beta chains were sequenced from one sample in a study of sequential checkpoint blockade in melanoma. Assay used: immunoSEQ multiplex PCR; TCRdb lists only in-frame clones, some missing. This table holds approximately 12,000 clones, 70% to 80% found once. Treatment noted: randomized to nivolumab then ipilimumab (arm A) or the reverse (arm B). The material was CD8+ T cells sorted from blood (inferred from file names), obtained from a patient given nivolumab and ipilimumab in sequence. Receptors were obtained from a human patient with melanoma. Some clones in this sample may be carry-over from other donors' samples.

The chain is built from TRBV18 and TRBJ1-2, with 12 nucleotides matching TRBD1. The CDR3 covers 15 residues. CDR1 KGHSH and CDR2 LQKENI come from the germline V gene. With 6 bases clipped from V and 2 bases from J, the junction kept 4 bases outside the gene matches. The CDR3, as DNA: TGTGCCAGCTCCAGGGACAGGGGGCAGAACTATGGCTACACCTTC. Residues: CASSRDRGQNYGYTF. The whole variable domain, remainder taken from reference TRBV18 and TRBJ1-2, is NAGVMQNPRHLVRRRGQEARLRCSPMKGHSHVYWYRQLPEEGLKFMVYLQKENIIDESGMPKERFSAEFPKEGPSILRIQQVVRGDSAAYFCASSRDRGQNYGYTFGSGTRLTVV.

V gene TRBV6-1 combines with J gene TRBJ2-7; the match to TRBD1 covers 10 bases. The CDR3 has 14 residues. The V and J ends lost 8 bases and 6 bases, in that order; junction bases with no gene match: 10. CDR1 MNHNS and CDR2 SASEGT come from the germline V gene. This CDR3 reads CASVDRDRGFEQYF. CDR3 nucleotide sequence: TGTGCCAGCGTTGACCGGGACAGGGGATTCGAGCAGTACTTC.

The chain carries TRBV5-6 and TRBJ2-2; 9 bases are a match to TRBD1. CDR1 SGHDT and CDR2 YYEEEE come from the germline V gene. J lost 6 bases, V lost 5 bases, and 5 bases had no gene match. The CDR3 is 14 residues long. The CDR3 DNA sequence: TGTGCCAGCAGTTTACAGGGGGCCCCCGGGGAGCTGTTTTTT. Amino acid sequence: CASSLQGAPGELFF. The full variable domain, its missing parts supplied by reference TRBV5-6 and TRBJ2-2, is DAGVTQSPTHLIKTRGQQVTLRCSPKSGHDTVSWYQQALGQGPQFIFQYYEEEERQRGNFPDRFSGHQFPNYSSELNVNALLLGDSALYLCASSLQGAPGELFFGEGSRLTVL.

This clone was counted a single time. The chain joins TRBV5-8 to TRBJ1-1, with TRBD1 matching 7 bases. Germline V CDR1 and CDR2: SGHTS, YDEGEE. The CDR3 is 17 residues long. After removal of 4 bases from V and 4 bases from J, the junction contained 16 bases not matched to a gene. CDR3 bases: TGTGCCAGCAGCACCCATGAGTACAGGGGTTTGGGCACTGAAGCTTTCTTT. Protein: CASSTHEYRGLGTEAFF.

This sequence joins TRBV5-6 and TRBJ1-1, with D uncertain. The ends were cut back, 1 base at V and 1 base at J, with 5 bases in the middle. CDR1 and CDR2 from the germline V gene are SGHDT and YYEEEE. The CDR3 spans 13 residues. The CDR3 protein is CASSLLQNTEAFF. The CDR3 coding sequence is TGTGCCAGCAGCTTGTTACAGAACACTGAAGCTTTCTTT.

This rearrangement joins TRBV10-3 to TRBJ2-6; D gene uncertain. V dropped 8 bases and J dropped 0 bases, with 17 bases sitting between them. Germline V gene sequence: CDR1 ENHRY, CDR2 SYGVKD. The CDR3 is made up of 17 amino acids. CDR3 in amino acids: CAIGTTSKYSGANVLTF. In DNA, the CDR3 is TGTGCCATCGGTACCACATCCAAGTACTCTGGGGCCAACGTCCTGACTTTC.

The CDR3 coding sequence is TGTGCCAGCGAAGGGGAACTTAGAAATGAGCAGTTCTTC. This encodes CASEGELRNEQFF. The gene calls are TRBV27 and TRBJ2-1, with D tentatively TRBD1 (5 bases). The CDR3 extends over 13 amino acids. Deletions cut 8 bases from V and 7 bases from J, with 15 bases between. CDR1 is MNHEY and CDR2 is SMNVEV in the germline V gene (reference sequence).

The rearrangement joins TRBV9 to TRBJ2-6, with a tentative D call TRBD2 (6 bases). This CDR3 comprises 14 residues. CDR1 is SGDLS and CDR2 is YYNGEE in the germline V gene. V lost 7 bases and J lost 4, with 12 bases in between. This CDR3 reads CASGGFRGANVLTF. The DNA of the CDR3 is TGTGCCAGCGGAGGGTTCCGCGGGGCCAACGTCCTGACTTTC. Variable domain in full (rest from reference TRBV9 and TRBJ2-6): DSGVTQTPKHLITATGQRVTLRCSPRSGDLSVYWYQQSLDQGLQFLIQYYNGEERAKGNILERFSAQQFPDLHSELNLSSLELGDSALYFCASGGFRGANVLTFGAGSRLTVL.

The chain is built from TRBV4-3 and TRBJ2-5; possible D gene TRBD2, 5 bases. The assigned J gene may be wrong: the sequence end matches TRBJ2-7 better. The CDR3 loop spans 16 amino acids. Germline-derived CDR1 and CDR2 are LGHNA and YSLEER. CDR3 region: CASTGGAAEGSYEQYF. In DNA form, the CDR3 reads TGCGCCAGCACCGGAGGAGCGGCTGAGGGATCCTACGAGCAGTACTTC.

The chain employs TRBV7-9 and TRBJ1-2; unclear D gene. Germline assignment: CDR1 SEHNR and CDR2 FQNEAQ (reference sequence). The V and J ends lost 5 bases and 2 bases respectively, with 15 bases between them. The CDR3 extends over 15 amino acids. The chain's CDR3 is CASSPPDSRNYGYTF. CDR3 in DNA: TGTGCCAGCAGCCCCCCAGATTCCAGAAACTATGGCTACACCTTC.

The chain is built from TRBV27 and TRBJ2-3, with TRBD2 identical over 9 bases. Germline CDR1 and CDR2: MNHEY and SMNVEV (reference sequence). This CDR3 is 14 amino acids long. After removal of 3 bases from V and 10 bases from J, the junction contained 8 bases not matched to a gene. The CDR3 protein is CASSFRGGASAQYF. In nucleotides, the CDR3 is TGTGCCAGCAGTTTCCGCGGGGGGGCCAGTGCGCAGTATTTT.

The V call is TRBV27, the J call TRBJ2-1; a possible D gene is TRBD2 (5 bases). CDR1 MNHEY and CDR2 SMNVEV come from the germline V gene (reference sequence). The germline V and J ends were trimmed by 3 bases and 5 bases, with 11 bases remaining between them. CDR3 length: 14 amino acids. The CDR3 loop is CASSFRTANNEQFF. In DNA form, the CDR3 reads TGTGCCAGCAGTTTCCGGACTGCAAACAATGAGCAGTTCTTC.

This clone was recorded a few times. The chain couples TRBV7-6 to TRBJ2-1; D may be TRBD1 (5 bases). The CDR3 is 12 residues long. Trimming pared 4 bases from V and 10 bases from J, leaving 11 bases between. Germline CDR1 SGHVS, CDR2 FNYEAQ. CDR3 sequence: CASSSQGSEQFF. The CDR3 DNA reads as TGTGCCAGCAGCTCTCAGGGAAGCGAGCAGTTCTTC.

The V gene is TRBV4-2, the J gene TRBJ2-5; the D gene is possibly TRBD2 (7 bases). Germline lookup yields CDR1 LGHNA and CDR2 YNFKEQ. V was trimmed by 0 bases and J by 4 bases, leaving 15 bases between them. This CDR3 spans 16 amino acids. This chain's CDR3 is CASSQDRGGGAETQYF. The CDR3 DNA is TGTGCCAGCAGCCAAGATCGGGGCGGGGGCGCAGAGACCCAGTACTTC.

This clone was counted between two and nine times. The chain carries TRBV4-3 and TRBJ2-5; maybe TRBD2 (6 bases). This CDR3 is 16 amino acids long. The V and J ends lost 4 bases and 5 bases respectively, with 20 bases between them. Germline CDR1 is LGHNA and CDR2 is YSLEER. The CDR3 DNA reads as TGCGCCAGCAGCCCTCCGTCGGGAACGGAGGGGGAGACCCAGTACTTC. It codes for CASSPPSGTEGETQYF.

This sequence joins TRBV5-1 and TRBJ1-1; TRBD1 is a possible D gene (5 bases). V lost 2 bases to trimming and J lost 1 base, with 12 bases between them. This CDR3 has 15 residues. Germline CDR1 is SGHRS and CDR2 is YFSETQ. The CDR3 loop reads CASSLAGYTNTEAFF. The DNA for the CDR3 is TGCGCCAGCAGCTTAGCAGGGTATACGAACACTGAAGCTTTCTTT.

The rearrangement uses TRBV19 and TRBJ1-1; perhaps TRBD1 as D (6 bases). CDR1 and CDR2 from the germline V gene are LNHDA and SQIVND (reference sequence). Deletions cut 4 bases from V and 1 base from J, with 13 bases between. The CDR3 consists of 15 residues. This CDR3 is CASSTWTERNTEAFF. The CDR3 nucleotides read TGTGCCAGTAGTACCTGGACAGAAAGGAACACTGAAGCTTTCTTT.

The chain combines TRBV7-3 with TRBJ2-7, with 7 bases that match TRBD2. This CDR3 is 14 amino acids long. Trimming took 8 bases from V and 2 from J; bases not matched to a gene: 9. The germline V gene encodes CDR1 SGHTA and CDR2 FQGTGA. CDR3 in DNA: TGTGCCAGCTCCTTTGGGGGGGGACCCTACGAGCAGTACTTC. This gives the protein CASSFGGGPYEQYF.

The chain joins TRBV7-9 to TRBJ2-7, with D possibly TRBD2 on 6 matching bases. CDR3 length: 15 residues. Germline CDR1 and CDR2: SEHNR and FQNEAQ (reference sequence). V was shortened by 3 bases and J by 0 bases, with 12 bases between the two germline ends. The CDR3 nucleotides read TGTGCCAGCAGCTTTCTCCGGGACTCCTCCTACGAGCAGTACTTC. It encodes CASSFLRDSSYEQYF.

This chain uses TRBV2 with TRBJ2-7; 11 bases agree with TRBD2. The CDR3 totals 15 residues. The J segment lost 2 bases and the V segment lost 6 bases, leaving 6 bases of the junction unmatched. Per germline, CDR1 SNHLY and CDR2 FYNNEI. This chain's CDR3 is CASRPSGGPTYEQYF. As DNA, the CDR3 is TGTGCCAGCAGACCTAGCGGGGGGCCCACCTACGAGCAGTACTTC.

The rearrangement joins TRBV2 to TRBJ2-7; TRBD1 matches 10 bases. The J segment lost 6 bases and the V segment lost 7 bases, leaving 9 bases of the junction unmatched. The CDR3 has 14 amino acids. Germline V gene lookup returns CDR1 SNHLY and CDR2 FYNNEI. The CDR3 here is CASTRGTGAAEQYF. CDR3 in DNA: TGTGCCAGCACACGAGGGACAGGGGCGGCCGAGCAGTACTTC.

The V and J genes are TRBV19 and TRBJ2-1, with TRBD2 identical over 11 bases. This CDR3 has 18 residues. CDR1 and CDR2 from the germline V gene are LNHDA and SQIVND (reference sequence). With V trimmed by 3 bases and J by 0 bases, 7 bases remained unmatched. The CDR3 sequence is CASSIGLAGGRSYNEQFF. CDR3 bases: TGTGCCAGTAGTATCGGGCTAGCGGGGGGCCGCTCCTACAATGAGCAGTTCTTC. The variable domain in full, completed from reference TRBV19 and TRBJ2-1, reads DGGITQSPKYLFRKEGQNVTLSCEQNLNHDAMYWYRQDPGQGLRLIYYSQIVNDFQKGDIAEGYSVSREKKESFPLTVTSAQKNPTAFYLCASSIGLAGGRSYNEQFFGPGTRLTVL.

V is TRBV28 and J is TRBJ1-1; 9 nucleotides agree with TRBD1. Looked up from germline, CDR1 is MDHEN and CDR2 is SYDVKM. This CDR3 has 16 amino acids. V shed 5 bases, J shed 0 bases, and the junction held 7 bases outside the gene matches. The CDR3 sequence is CASSRGTGLMNTEAFF. The CDR3 DNA reads TGTGCCAGCAGTAGGGGGACAGGGTTAATGAACACTGAAGCTTTCTTT.

The chain employs TRBV19 and TRBJ1-2, with D maybe TRBD1 (5 bases). This CDR3 has 14 amino acids. Germline V gene data show CDR1 as LNHDA and CDR2 as SQIVND (reference sequence). The ends were cut back, 3 bases at V and 2 bases at J, with 10 bases in the middle. The CDR3 spells CASSMVEGNYGYTF. In DNA, the CDR3 is TGTGCCAGTAGTATGGTGGAGGGGAACTATGGCTACACCTTC.